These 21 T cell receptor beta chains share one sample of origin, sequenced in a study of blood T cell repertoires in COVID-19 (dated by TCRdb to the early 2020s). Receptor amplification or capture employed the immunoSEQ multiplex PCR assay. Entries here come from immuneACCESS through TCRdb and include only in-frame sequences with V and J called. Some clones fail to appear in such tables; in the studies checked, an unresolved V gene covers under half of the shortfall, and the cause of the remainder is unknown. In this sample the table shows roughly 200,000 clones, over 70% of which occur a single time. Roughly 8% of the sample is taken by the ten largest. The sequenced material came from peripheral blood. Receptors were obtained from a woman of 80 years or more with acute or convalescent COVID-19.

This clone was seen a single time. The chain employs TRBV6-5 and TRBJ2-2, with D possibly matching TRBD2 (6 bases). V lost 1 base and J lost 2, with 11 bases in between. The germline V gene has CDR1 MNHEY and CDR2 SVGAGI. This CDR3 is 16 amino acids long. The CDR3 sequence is CASSYFLATNTGELFF. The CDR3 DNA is TGTGCCAGCAGTTACTTTCTAGCGACCAACACCGGGGAGCTGTTTTTT.

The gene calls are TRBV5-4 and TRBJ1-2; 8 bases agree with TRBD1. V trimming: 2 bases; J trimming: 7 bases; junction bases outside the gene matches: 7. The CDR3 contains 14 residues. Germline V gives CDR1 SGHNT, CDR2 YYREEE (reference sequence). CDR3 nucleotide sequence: TGTGCCAGCAGCTTATCCGACAGGGGTTCTGGCTACACCTTC. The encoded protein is CASSLSDRGSGYTF.

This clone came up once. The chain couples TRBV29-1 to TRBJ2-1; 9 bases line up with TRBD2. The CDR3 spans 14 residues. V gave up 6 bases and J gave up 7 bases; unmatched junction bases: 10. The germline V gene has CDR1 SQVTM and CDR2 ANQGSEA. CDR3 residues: CSVSVAGASNEQFF. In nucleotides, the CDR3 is TGCAGCGTCAGTGTAGCGGGAGCTTCAAATGAGCAGTTCTTC.

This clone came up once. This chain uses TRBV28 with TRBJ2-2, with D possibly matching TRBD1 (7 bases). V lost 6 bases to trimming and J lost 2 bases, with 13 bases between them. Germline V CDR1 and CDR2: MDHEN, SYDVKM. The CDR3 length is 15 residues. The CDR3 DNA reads TGTGCCAGCAGCCAGGGGGGCCCTAACACCGGGGAGCTGTTTTTT. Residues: CASSQGGPNTGELFF.

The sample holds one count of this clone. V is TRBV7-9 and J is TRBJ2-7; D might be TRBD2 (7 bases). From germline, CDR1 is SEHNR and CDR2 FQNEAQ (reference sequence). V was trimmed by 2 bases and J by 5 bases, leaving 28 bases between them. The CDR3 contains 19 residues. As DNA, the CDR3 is TGTGCCAGCAGCTTATTTAGGGGGGGCGCCACCCCTAGGGGGAACGAGCAGTACTTC. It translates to CASSLFRGGATPRGNEQYF.

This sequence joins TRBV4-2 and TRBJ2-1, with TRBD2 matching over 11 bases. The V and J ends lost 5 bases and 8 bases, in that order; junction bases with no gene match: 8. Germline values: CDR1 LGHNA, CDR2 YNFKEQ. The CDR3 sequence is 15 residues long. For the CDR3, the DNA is TGTGCCAGCAGCGACTTACTAGCGGGAGCTCATGAGCAGTTCTTC. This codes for CASSDLLAGAHEQFF.

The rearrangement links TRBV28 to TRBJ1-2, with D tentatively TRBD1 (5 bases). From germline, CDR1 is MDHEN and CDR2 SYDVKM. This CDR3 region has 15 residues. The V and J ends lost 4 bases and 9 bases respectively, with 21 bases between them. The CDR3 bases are TGTGCCAGCAGTTCCCCTGCCGGGGGACCTTCCCGCTACACCTTC. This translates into CASSSPAGGPSRYTF.

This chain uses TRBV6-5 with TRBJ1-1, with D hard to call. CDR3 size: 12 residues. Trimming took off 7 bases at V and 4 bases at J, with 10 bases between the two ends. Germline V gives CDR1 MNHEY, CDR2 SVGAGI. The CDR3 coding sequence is TGTGCCAGCACTCAGATGGCCACTGAAGCTTTCTTT. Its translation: CASTQMATEAFF.

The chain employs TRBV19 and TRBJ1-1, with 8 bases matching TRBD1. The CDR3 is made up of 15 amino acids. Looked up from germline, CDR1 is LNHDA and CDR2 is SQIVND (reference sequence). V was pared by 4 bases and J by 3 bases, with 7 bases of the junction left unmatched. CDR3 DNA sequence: TGTGCCAGTAGTACCCAACAGGGGGTGGACACTGAAGCTTTCTTT. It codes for CASSTQQGVDTEAFF.

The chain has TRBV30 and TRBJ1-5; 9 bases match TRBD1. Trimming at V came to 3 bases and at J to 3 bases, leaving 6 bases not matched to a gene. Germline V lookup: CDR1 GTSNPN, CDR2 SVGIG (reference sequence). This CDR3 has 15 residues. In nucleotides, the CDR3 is TGTGCCTGGAGCCAAGGGACAGGGTACAATCAGCCCCAGCATTTT. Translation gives CAWSQGTGYNQPQHF.

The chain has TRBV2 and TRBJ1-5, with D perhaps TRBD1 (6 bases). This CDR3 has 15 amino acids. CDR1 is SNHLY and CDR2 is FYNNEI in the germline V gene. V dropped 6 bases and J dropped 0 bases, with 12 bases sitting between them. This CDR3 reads CASSTDRNSNQPQHF. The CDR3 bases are TGTGCCAGCAGCACGGACAGAAATAGCAATCAGCCCCAGCATTTT.

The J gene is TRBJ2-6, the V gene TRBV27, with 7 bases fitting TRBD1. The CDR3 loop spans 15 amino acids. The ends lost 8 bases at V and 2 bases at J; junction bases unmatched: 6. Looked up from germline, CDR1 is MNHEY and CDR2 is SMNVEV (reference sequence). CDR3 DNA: TGTGCCAGCGTCCAAACAGGGGCTGGGGCCAACGTCCTGACTTTC. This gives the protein CASVQTGAGANVLTF.

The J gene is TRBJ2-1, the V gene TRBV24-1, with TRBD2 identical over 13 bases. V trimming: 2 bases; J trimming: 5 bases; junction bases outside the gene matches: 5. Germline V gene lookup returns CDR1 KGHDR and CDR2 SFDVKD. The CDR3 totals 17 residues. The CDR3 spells CATSDWVGLAGNNEQFF. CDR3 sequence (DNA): TGTGCCACCAGTGATTGGGTGGGACTAGCGGGAAACAATGAGCAGTTCTTC.

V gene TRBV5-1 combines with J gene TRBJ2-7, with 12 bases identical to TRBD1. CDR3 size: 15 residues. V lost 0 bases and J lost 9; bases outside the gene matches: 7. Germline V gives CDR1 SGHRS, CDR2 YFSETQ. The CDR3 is CASSLAPGTGGRQYF. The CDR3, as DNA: TGCGCCAGCAGCTTGGCCCCCGGGACAGGGGGCCGGCAGTACTTC.

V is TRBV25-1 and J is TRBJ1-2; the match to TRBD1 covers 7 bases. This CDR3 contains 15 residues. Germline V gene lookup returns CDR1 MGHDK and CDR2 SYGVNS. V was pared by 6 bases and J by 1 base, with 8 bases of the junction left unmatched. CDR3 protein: CASRGPGQYNYGYTF. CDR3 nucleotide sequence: TGTGCCAGCAGGGGACCGGGACAGTATAACTATGGCTACACCTTC.

The CDR3 reads CASSLVWALQETQYF. The CDR3 DNA reads as TGTGCCAGCAGCTTAGTCTGGGCCTTACAAGAGACCCAGTACTTC. The V and J genes are TRBV11-2 and TRBJ2-5; D gene uncertain. Trimming left V 1 base short and J 2 bases short, with 11 bases between. The V gene's germline CDR1 is SGHAT and CDR2 FQNNGV. CDR3 length: 15 residues.

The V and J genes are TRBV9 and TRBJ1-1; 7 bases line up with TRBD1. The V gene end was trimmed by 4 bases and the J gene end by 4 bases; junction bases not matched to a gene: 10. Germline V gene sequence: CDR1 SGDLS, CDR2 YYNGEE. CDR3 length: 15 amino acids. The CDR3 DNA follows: TGTGCCAGCAGCACCAAGGGGGCGCGGGGCACTGAAGCTTTCTTT. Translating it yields CASSTKGARGTEAFF.

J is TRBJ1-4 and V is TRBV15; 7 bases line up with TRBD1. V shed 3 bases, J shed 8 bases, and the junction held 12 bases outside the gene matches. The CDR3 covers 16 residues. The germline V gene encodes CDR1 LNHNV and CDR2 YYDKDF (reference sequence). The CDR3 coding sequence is TGTGCCACCAGCAGGGATGCGACAGGGCACGGGGAAAAACTGTTTTTT. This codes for CATSRDATGHGEKLFF.

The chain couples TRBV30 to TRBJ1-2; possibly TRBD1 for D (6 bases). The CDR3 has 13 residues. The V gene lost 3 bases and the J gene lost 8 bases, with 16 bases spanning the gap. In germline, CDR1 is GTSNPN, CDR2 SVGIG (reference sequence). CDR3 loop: CAWRKAGEGGYTF. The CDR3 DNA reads TGTGCCTGGAGGAAGGCAGGGGAAGGGGGCTACACCTTC.

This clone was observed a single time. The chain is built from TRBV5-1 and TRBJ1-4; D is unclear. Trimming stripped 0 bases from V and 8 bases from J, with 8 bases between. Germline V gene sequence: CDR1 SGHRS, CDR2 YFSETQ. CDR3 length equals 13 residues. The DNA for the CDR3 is TGCGCCAGCAGCTTGGCTATAGAGGAAAAACTGTTTTTT. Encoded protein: CASSLAIEEKLFF.

The CDR3 nucleotides are TGTGCCAGCAGCTTAACAGGCGCCGGCTACACCTTC. Its protein product is CASSLTGAGYTF. J is TRBJ1-2 and V is TRBV7-2, with D possibly TRBD1 on 5 matching bases. The CDR3 spans 12 residues. CDR1 is SGHTA and CDR2 is FQGNSA in the germline V gene. Between the trimmed V and J ends, which lost 2 bases and 8 bases, there was a span of 9 bases.